The clone carrying this T cell receptor beta chain was counted at least ten times. Its antigen is not identified. This specimen comes from a study of human T cells and chemical hapten exposure. Overall study context: 0.01% DPC was applied to the upper back in patch tests, which were read at 6 days. The study, taken as a whole, reports: With patch test score, the counts of PT1 expanded TCRs showed a positive correlation.

The library gave individual cDNA molecules unique molecular identifiers. TCRdb reprocessed the RACE reads with MiXCR, giving one entry per CDR3 protein. The top ten clones hold around 0.99% of a sample with 95,000 to 150,000 distinct CDR3 sequences, around 13% of them seen once. The germline V and J ends were trimmed by 6 bases and 1 base, with 17 bases remaining between them. CDR3 length: 16 amino acids. Germline-derived CDR1 and CDR2 are MNHEY and SVGAGI. Time point here: patch test 1, 2 weeks after DPC sensitization. The treatment here: therapeutic diphenylcyclopropenone sensitization with weekly scalp DPC.

Sequenced here: whole blood, sampled in connection with sensitization to the hapten diphenylcyclopropenone (DPC). The sequence came from a man aged 18-30 years with alopecia areata. Some clones in this sample may be carry-over from other donors' samples. The rearrangement links TRBV6-5 to TRBJ2-3; tentatively, D is TRBD1 (5 bases). The CDR3 spells CASRPSGRAGTDTQYF. The CDR3 DNA follows: TGTGCCAGCAGACCTTCTGGCAGGGCGGGCACAGATACGCAGTATTTT.